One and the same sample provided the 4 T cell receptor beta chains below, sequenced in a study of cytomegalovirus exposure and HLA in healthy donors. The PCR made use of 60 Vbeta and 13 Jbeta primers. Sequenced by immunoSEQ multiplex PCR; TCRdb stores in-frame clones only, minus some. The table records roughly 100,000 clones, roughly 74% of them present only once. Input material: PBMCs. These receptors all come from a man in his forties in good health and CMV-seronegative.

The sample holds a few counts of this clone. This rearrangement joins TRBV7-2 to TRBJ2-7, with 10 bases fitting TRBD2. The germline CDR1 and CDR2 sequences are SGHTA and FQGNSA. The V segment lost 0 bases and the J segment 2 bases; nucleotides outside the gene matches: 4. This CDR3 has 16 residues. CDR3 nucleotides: TGTGCCAGCAGCTTAGCGGCTAGCGGGAGTCCCTACGAGCAGTACTTC. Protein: CASSLAASGSPYEQYF.

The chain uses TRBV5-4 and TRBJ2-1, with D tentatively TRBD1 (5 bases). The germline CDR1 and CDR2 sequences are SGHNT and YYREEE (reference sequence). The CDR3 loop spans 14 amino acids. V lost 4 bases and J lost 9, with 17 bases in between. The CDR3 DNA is TGTGCCAGCAGCACGGCCAGGGAATTGGTTGAGCAGTTCTTC. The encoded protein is CASSTARELVEQFF.

The CDR3: CASSDSSRGGINEQFF. The CDR3 nucleotides are TGTGCCAGCAGTGACTCGTCGCGGGGGGGTATCAATGAGCAGTTCTTC. This rearrangement joins TRBV6-4 to TRBJ2-1; 9 bases align to TRBD2. The CDR3 runs 16 residues. V dropped 0 bases and J dropped 6; count of bases not matched to a gene: 6. In germline, CDR1 is MRHNA, CDR2 SNTAGT.

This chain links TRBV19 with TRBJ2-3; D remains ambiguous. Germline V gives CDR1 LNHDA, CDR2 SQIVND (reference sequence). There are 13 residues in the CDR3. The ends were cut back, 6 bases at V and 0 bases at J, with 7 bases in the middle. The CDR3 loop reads CASRKTSTDTQYF. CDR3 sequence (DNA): TGTGCCAGTAGGAAGACTAGCACAGATACGCAGTATTTT.